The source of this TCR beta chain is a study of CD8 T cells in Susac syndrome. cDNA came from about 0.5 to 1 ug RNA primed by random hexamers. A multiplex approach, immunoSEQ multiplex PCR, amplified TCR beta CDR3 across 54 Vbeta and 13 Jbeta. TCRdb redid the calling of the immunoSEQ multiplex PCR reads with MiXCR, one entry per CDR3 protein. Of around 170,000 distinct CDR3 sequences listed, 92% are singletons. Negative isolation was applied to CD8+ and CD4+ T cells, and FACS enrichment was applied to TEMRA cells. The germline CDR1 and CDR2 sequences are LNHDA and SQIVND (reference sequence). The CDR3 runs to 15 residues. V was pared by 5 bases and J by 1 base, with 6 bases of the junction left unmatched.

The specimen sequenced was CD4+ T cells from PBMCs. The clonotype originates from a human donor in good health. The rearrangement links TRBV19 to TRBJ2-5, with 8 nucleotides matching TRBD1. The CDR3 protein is CASSSRQGIQETQYF. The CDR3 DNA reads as TGTGCCAGTAGTTCGCGACAGGGGATCCAAGAGACCCAGTACTTC.